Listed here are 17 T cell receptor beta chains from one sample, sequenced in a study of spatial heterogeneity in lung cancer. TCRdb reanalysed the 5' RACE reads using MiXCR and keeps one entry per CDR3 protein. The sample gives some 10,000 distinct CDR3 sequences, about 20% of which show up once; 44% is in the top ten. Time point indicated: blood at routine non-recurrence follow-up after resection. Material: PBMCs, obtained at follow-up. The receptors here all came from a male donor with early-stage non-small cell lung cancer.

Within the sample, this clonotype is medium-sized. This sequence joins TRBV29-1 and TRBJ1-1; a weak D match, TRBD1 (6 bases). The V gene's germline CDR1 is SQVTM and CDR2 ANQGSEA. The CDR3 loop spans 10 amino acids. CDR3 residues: CAGQNTEAFF. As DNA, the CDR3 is TGCGCGGGACAAAACACTGAAGCTTTCTTT.

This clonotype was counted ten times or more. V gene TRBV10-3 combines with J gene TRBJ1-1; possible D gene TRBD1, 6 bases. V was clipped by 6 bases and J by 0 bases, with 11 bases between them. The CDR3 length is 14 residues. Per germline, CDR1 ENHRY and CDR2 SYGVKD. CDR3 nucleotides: TGTGCCATCAGCGGACAGAGACTGAACACTGAAGCTTTCTTT. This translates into CAISGQRLNTEAFF.

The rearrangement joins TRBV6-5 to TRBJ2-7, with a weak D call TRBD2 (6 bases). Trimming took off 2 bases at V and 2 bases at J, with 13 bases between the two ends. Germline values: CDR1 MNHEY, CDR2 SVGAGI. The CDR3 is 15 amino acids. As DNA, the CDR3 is TGTGCCAGCAGTTACGGAGGGGCCACTCCCTACGAGCAGTACTTC. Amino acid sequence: CASSYGGATPYEQYF.

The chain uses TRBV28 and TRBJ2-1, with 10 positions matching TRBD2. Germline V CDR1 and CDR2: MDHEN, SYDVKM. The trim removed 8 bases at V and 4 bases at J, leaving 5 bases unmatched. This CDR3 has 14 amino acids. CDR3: CASLALAGYNEQFF. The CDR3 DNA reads TGTGCCAGCCTGGCACTAGCGGGATACAATGAGCAGTTCTTC.

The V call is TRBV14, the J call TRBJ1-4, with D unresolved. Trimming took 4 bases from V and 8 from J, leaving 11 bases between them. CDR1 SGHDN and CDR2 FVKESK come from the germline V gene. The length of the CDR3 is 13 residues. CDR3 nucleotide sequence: TGTGCCAGCAGCCTAGTTCCGGGGGAAAAACTGTTTTTT. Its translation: CASSLVPGEKLFF.

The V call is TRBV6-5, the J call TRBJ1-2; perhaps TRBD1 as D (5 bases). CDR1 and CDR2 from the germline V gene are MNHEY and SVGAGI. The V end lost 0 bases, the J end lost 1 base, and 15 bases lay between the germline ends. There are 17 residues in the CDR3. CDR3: CASSYSFGGEINYGYTF. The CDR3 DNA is TGTGCCAGCAGTTACTCGTTTGGGGGGGAAATTAACTATGGCTACACCTTC.

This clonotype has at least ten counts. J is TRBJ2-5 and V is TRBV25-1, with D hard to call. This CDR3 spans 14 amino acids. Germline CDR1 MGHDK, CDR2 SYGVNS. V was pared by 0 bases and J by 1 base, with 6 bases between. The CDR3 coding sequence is TGTGCCAGCAGTGAATATAGGTCCCAAGAGACCCAGTACTTC. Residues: CASSEYRSQETQYF. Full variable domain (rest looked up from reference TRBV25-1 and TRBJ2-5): EADIYQTPRYLVIGTGKKITLECSQTMGHDKMYWYQQDPGMELHLIHYSYGVNSTEKGDLSSESTVSRIRTEHFPLTLESARPSHTSQYLCASSEYRSQETQYFGPGTRLLVL.

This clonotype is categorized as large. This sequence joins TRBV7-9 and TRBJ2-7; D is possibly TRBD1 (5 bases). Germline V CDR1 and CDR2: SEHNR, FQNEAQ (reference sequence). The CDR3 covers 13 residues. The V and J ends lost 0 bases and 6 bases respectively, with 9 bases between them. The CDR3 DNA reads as TGTGCCAGCAGCTTAGCCAGGGATAGCGAGCAGTACTTC. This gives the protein CASSLARDSEQYF.

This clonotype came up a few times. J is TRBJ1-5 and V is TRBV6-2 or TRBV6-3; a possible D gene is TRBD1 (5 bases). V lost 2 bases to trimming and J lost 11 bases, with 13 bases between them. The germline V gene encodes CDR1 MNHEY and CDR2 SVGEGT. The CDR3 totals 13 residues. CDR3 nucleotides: TGTGCCAGCAGTTACGAATTGTGGGGGGCCCAGCATTTT. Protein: CASSYELWGAQHF.

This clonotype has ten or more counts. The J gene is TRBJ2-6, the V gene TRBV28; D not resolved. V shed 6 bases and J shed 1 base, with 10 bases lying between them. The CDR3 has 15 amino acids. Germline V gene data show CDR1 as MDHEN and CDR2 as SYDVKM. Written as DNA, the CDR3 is TGTGCCAGCAGCCTGTGGATGTCTGGGGCCAACGTCCTGACTTTC. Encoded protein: CASSLWMSGANVLTF.

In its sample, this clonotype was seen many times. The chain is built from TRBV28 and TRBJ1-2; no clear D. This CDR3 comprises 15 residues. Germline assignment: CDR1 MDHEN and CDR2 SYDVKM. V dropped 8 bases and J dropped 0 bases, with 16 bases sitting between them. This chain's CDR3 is CASYQAGWPNYGYTF. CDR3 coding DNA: TGTGCCAGCTATCAGGCGGGGTGGCCTAACTATGGCTACACCTTC.

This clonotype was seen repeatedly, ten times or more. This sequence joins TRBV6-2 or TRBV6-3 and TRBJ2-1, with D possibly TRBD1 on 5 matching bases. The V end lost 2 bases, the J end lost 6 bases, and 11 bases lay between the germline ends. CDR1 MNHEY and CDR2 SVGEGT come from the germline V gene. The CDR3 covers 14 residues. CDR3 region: CASSYVGLSNEQFF. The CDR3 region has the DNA TGTGCCAGCAGTTACGTGGGGCTTAGCAATGAGCAGTTCTTC.

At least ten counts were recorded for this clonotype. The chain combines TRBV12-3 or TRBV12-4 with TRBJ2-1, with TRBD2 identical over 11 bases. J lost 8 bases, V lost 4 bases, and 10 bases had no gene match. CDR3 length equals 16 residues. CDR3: CASSYRPSGGFDEQFF. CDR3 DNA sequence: TGTGCCAGCAGTTATCGACCTAGCGGGGGGTTCGATGAGCAGTTCTTC.

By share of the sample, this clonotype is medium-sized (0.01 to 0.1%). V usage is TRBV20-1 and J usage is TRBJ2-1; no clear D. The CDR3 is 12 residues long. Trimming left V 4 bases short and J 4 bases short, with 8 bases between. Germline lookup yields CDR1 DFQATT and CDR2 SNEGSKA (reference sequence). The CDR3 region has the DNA TGCAGTGCTACGAGACGATACAATGAGCAGTTCTTC. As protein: CSATRRYNEQFF.

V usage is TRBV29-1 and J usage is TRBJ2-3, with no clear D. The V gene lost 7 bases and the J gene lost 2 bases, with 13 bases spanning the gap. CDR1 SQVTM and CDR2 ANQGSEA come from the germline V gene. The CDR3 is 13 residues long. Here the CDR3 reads CSATDLSTDTQYF. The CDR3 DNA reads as TGCAGCGCCACGGACCTTTCCACAGATACGCAGTATTTT.

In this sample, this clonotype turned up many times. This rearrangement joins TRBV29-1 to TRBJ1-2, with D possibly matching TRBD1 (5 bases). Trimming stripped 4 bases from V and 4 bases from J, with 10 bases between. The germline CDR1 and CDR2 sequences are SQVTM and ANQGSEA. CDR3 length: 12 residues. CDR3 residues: CSVVRVGYGYTF. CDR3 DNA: TGCAGCGTTGTCAGGGTAGGCTATGGCTACACCTTC. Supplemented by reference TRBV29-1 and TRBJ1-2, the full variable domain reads SAVISQKPSRDICQRGTSLTIQCQVDSQVTMMFWYRQQPGQSLTLIATANQGSEATYESGFVIDKFPISRPNLTFSTLTVSNMSPEDSSIYLCSVVRVGYGYTFGSGTRLTVV.

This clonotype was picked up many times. The CDR3 reads CSATTGDHLDEQFF. CDR3 sequence (DNA): TGCAGTGCAACGACAGGGGACCACTTGGATGAGCAGTTCTTC. The rearrangement joins TRBV20-1 to TRBJ2-1; 8 bases match TRBD1. CDR3 length equals 14 residues. Germline CDR1 reads DFQATT; CDR2 reads SNEGSKA (reference sequence). After removal of 6 bases from V and 8 bases from J, the junction contained 12 bases not matched to a gene.